These T cell receptor beta chains were read from a single sample in a study of T cell repertoires in cytomegalovirus infection. Their antigen targets remain unknown. One entry per CDR3 protein results from TCRdb running MiXCR on the reads. The repertoire holds approximately 1,000,000 distinct CDR3 sequences, with around 32% as singletons. This specimen was cultured CD8+ T cells from PBMCs, taken from culture after CMV antigen stimulation. The receptor source for this set is a human donor in good health (CMV status not recorded). Some clones in this sample may be carry-over from other donors' samples. Each CDR3 is given with its conserved first and last residue. Each record gives: D gene, clone size, J gene, V gene, CDR3 protein, CDR3 DNA. D genes are given only for firm matches. Not every row has a clone size; where given, it reads once, few, many or a size class.

D: .
size: few
J: TRBJ2-3
V: TRBV19
CDR3: CASSRGDQFSTDTQYF
DNA: TGTGCCAGTAGTCGTGGGGACCAATTCAGCACAGATACGCAGTATTTT

D: TRBD2
size: few
J: TRBJ2-3
V: TRBV4-2
CDR3: CASSQGSLAGVDTDTQYF
DNA: TGTGCCAGCAGCCAGGGTTCACTAGCGGGGGTCGACACAGATACGCAGTATTTT

D: .
size: .
J: TRBJ2-5
V: TRBV7-6
CDR3: CASSPLEWRETQYF
DNA: TGTGCTAGCAGCCCCCTGGAATGGAGAGAGACCCAGTACTTC

D: TRBD1
size: .
J: TRBJ2-7
V: TRBV2
CDR3: CASGSGQGVNEQYF
DNA: TGTGCCAGCGGCAGCGGACAGGGGGTAAACGAGCAGTACTTC

D: TRBD1
size: .
J: TRBJ2-1
V: TRBV7-9
CDR3: CASSPRQGLNYEQFF
DNA: TGTGCCAGCAGCCCCCGACAGGGGCTTAACTATGAGCAGTTCTTC

D: .
size: .
J: TRBJ2-3
V: TRBV6-2/TRBV6-3
CDR3: CASSYLGGADGGADTQYF
DNA: TGTGCCAGCAGTTACTTGGGGGGGGCCGACGGAGGAGCAGATACGCAGTATTTT

D: .
size: many
J: TRBJ2-3
V: TRBV7-6
CDR3: CASSSKVGGTDTQYF
DNA: TGTGCCAGCAGCTCTAAAGTGGGGGGCACAGATACGCAGTATTTT

D: .
size: .
J: TRBJ2-5
V: TRBV6-2/TRBV6-3
CDR3: CASSRLGKETQYF
DNA: TGTGCCAGCAGCCGACTAGGGAAAGAGACCCAGTACTTC

D: TRBD1
size: .
J: TRBJ1-1
V: TRBV7-8
CDR3: CASSNRGRSGNTEAFF
DNA: TGTGCCAGCAGTAACAGGGGGCGCTCGGGCAACACTGAAGCTTTCTTT

D: TRBD2
size: few
J: TRBJ2-1
V: TRBV7-6
CDR3: CASSLLGLAGPNEQFF
DNA: TGTGCCAGCAGCTTATTGGGACTAGCGGGCCCCAATGAGCAGTTCTTC

D: .
size: many
J: TRBJ2-4
V: TRBV2
CDR3: CASSQGSGVNIQYF
DNA: TGTGCCAGCAGTCAGGGGAGCGGGGTGAACATTCAGTACTTC

D: .
size: many
J: TRBJ2-1
V: TRBV6-1
CDR3: CASSEDMVSYNEQFF
DNA: TGTGCCAGCAGTGAAGATATGGTTTCCTACAATGAGCAGTTCTTC

D: .
size: .
J: TRBJ1-2
V: TRBV25-1
CDR3: CASTPVGGNYGYTF
DNA: TGTGCCAGCACCCCAGTTGGGGGGAACTATGGCTACACCTTC

D: TRBD1
size: many
J: TRBJ1-1
V: TRBV7-2
CDR3: CASSAPQGPTLHTEAFF
DNA: TGTGCCAGCAGCGCACCACAGGGGCCCACCTTGCACACTGAAGCTTTCTTT

D: .
size: few
J: TRBJ2-1
V: TRBV7-8
CDR3: CASSLLGWGLYNEQFF
DNA: TGTGCCAGCAGCCTTTTAGGATGGGGGCTCTACAATGAGCAGTTCTTC

D: .
size: .
J: TRBJ1-5
V: TRBV28
CDR3: CASSLMGGVSNQPQHF
DNA: TGTGCCAGCAGTCTTATGGGGGGTGTAAGCAATCAGCCCCAGCATTTT

D: .
size: few
J: TRBJ2-5
V: TRBV6-1
CDR3: CASSEGRDRETQYF
DNA: TGTGCCAGCAGTGAGGGGCGGGATAGGGAGACCCAGTACTTC

D: .
size: .
J: TRBJ2-6
V: TRBV9
CDR3: CASSFARGPGANVLTF
DNA: TGTGCCAGCAGCTTCGCACGGGGGCCGGGGGCCAACGTCCTGACTTTC

D: .
size: many
J: TRBJ1-1
V: TRBV7-2
CDR3: CASSSNPLAMNTEAFF
DNA: TGTGCCAGCAGCTCTAACCCCTTAGCCATGAACACTGAAGCTTTCTTT

D: .
size: few
J: TRBJ1-1
V: TRBV7-3
CDR3: CASSLFPFGGLGNTEAFF
DNA: TGTGCCAGCAGCTTATTTCCGTTCGGGGGACTCGGGAACACTGAAGCTTTCTTT

D: TRBD1
size: .
J: TRBJ2-5
V: TRBV5-1
CDR3: CASSLADRVAETQYF
DNA: TGCGCCAGCAGCTTGGCGGACAGGGTAGCAGAGACCCAGTACTTC

D: .
size: few
J: TRBJ2-4
V: TRBV12-3/TRBV12-4
CDR3: CASSSGLVKNIQYF
DNA: TGTGCCAGCAGTTCCGGACTTGTCAAAAACATTCAGTACTTC

D: TRBD2
size: many
J: TRBJ2-1
V: TRBV7-2
CDR3: CASSPPGLVGYNEQFF
DNA: TGTGCCAGCAGCCCGCCGGGACTAGTAGGGTACAATGAGCAGTTCTTC

D: .
size: .
J: TRBJ2-1
V: TRBV7-6
CDR3: CASTSEASSLYNEQFF
DNA: TGTGCCAGCACCAGCGAGGCGTCCTCCTTGTACAATGAGCAGTTCTTC

D: TRBD1
size: few
J: TRBJ2-2
V: TRBV6-5
CDR3: CASSSGQEGIGELFF
DNA: TGTGCCAGCAGTTCCGGACAGGAAGGTATAGGCGAGCTGTTTTTT

D: TRBD1
size: many
J: TRBJ2-1
V: TRBV5-1
CDR3: CASSLRDRVYNEQFF
DNA: TGTGCCAGCAGCCTCCGGGACAGGGTATACAATGAGCAGTTCTTC

D: .
size: .
J: TRBJ2-2
V: TRBV27
CDR3: CASSPLRSGGGELFF
DNA: TGTGCCAGCAGTCCCCTCCGATCGGGTGGCGGGGAGCTGTTTTTT

D: .
size: .
J: TRBJ1-6
V: TRBV27
CDR3: CASSPGLPSSPLHF
DNA: TGTGCCAGCAGTCCCGGGCTACCTAGTTCACCCCTCCACTTT

D: TRBD2
size: .
J: TRBJ2-1
V: TRBV20-1
CDR3: CSARPLLAAYNEQFF
DNA: TGCAGTGCTCGCCCGTTACTAGCGGCCTACAATGAGCAGTTCTTC

D: TRBD1
size: few
J: TRBJ2-1
V: TRBV27
CDR3: CASSRQGPLIDNEQFF
DNA: TGTGCCAGCAGCAGACAGGGACCTCTCATTGACAATGAGCAGTTCTTC

D: .
size: .
J: TRBJ2-2
V: TRBV12-3/TRBV12-4
CDR3: CASSTWKEAGELFF
DNA: TGTGCCAGCAGCACCTGGAAGGAGGCCGGGGAGCTGTTTTTT

D: .
size: few
J: TRBJ1-6
V: TRBV20-1
CDR3: CSAREETARANSPLHF
DNA: TGCAGTGCTAGAGAGGAGACGGCCAGGGCCAATTCACCCCTCCACTTT

D: TRBD1
size: .
J: TRBJ1-3
V: TRBV19
CDR3: CASTGGTGNTIYF
DNA: TGTGCCAGTACAGGGGGCACAGGAAACACCATATATTTT

D: .
size: few
J: TRBJ2-3
V: TRBV7-9
CDR3: CASQGQGGTQYF
DNA: TGTGCCAGTCAAGGGCAGGGAGGCACGCAGTATTTT

D: .
size: few
J: TRBJ1-3
V: TRBV7-9
CDR3: CASSFFSNSGNTIYF
DNA: TGTGCCAGCAGCTTTTTCAGCAACTCTGGAAACACCATATATTTT

D: TRBD1
size: .
J: TRBJ2-1
V: TRBV2
CDR3: CAQIAGQGHNEQFF
DNA: TGTGCTCAGATCGCTGGACAGGGCCACAATGAGCAGTTCTTC

D: .
size: .
J: TRBJ2-7
V: TRBV7-6
CDR3: CASSPSGGTLNEQYF
DNA: TGTGCCAGCAGCCCGTCCGGGGGCACACTGAACGAGCAGTACTTC

D: TRBD2
size: .
J: TRBJ2-2
V: TRBV7-9
CDR3: CANTRLALKNTGELFF
DNA: TGTGCCAACACCCGACTAGCACTAAAGAACACCGGGGAGCTGTTTTTT

D: .
size: few
J: TRBJ1-3
V: TRBV7-2
CDR3: CASSPYTSSGNTIYF
DNA: TGTGCCAGCAGCCCTTATACGAGCTCTGGAAACACCATATATTTT

D: TRBD2
size: .
J: TRBJ2-3
V: TRBV9
CDR3: CASSVSAGTSGTDTQYF
DNA: TGTGCCAGCAGCGTGTCGGCTGGGACTAGCGGCACAGATACGCAGTATTTT

D: .
size: few
J: TRBJ1-2
V: TRBV6-5
CDR3: CASSSQGSNGYTF
DNA: TGTGCCAGCAGTTCACAGGGAAGTAATGGCTACACCTTC

D: .
size: .
J: TRBJ2-6
V: TRBV20-1
CDR3: CSAREDYSGANVLTF
DNA: TGCAGTGCTAGGGAGGACTACTCTGGGGCCAACGTCCTGACTTTC

D: .
size: .
J: TRBJ2-6
V: TRBV28
CDR3: CASSPLFYQSSGANVLTF
DNA: TGTGCCAGCAGTCCCCTCTTTTACCAATCTTCTGGGGCCAACGTCCTGACTTTC

D: .
size: many
J: TRBJ2-2
V: TRBV12-3/TRBV12-4
CDR3: CAIEHGELFF
DNA: TGTGCCATCGAGCACGGGGAGCTGTTTTTT

D: .
size: few
J: TRBJ1-1
V: TRBV6-6
CDR3: CASSRRTANTEAFF
DNA: TGTGCCAGCAGTCGCCGGACGGCGAACACTGAAGCTTTCTTT

D: .
size: .
J: TRBJ1-2
V: TRBV27
CDR3: CASSLDGGLDYGYTF
DNA: TGTGCCAGCAGTTTAGATGGGGGTCTCGACTATGGCTACACCTTC

D: .
size: .
J: TRBJ2-7
V: TRBV7-7
CDR3: CAIRRVNEQYF
DNA: TGTGCTATACGCAGGGTTAACGAGCAGTACTTC

D: .
size: few
J: TRBJ1-3
V: TRBV7-6
CDR3: CASSLNRFSGNTIYF
DNA: TGTGCCAGCAGCTTAAATAGGTTCTCTGGAAACACCATATATTTT

D: .
size: few
J: TRBJ1-6
V: TRBV20-1
CDR3: CSAPFRQPSSYNSPLHF
DNA: TGCAGTGCACCTTTCAGACAGCCTAGCTCCTATAATTCACCCCTCCACTTT

D: TRBD2
size: few
J: TRBJ2-3
V: TRBV6-5
CDR3: CASSYSGLAGGEPVF
DNA: TGTGCCAGCAGTTACTCGGGACTAGCGGGGGGGGAACCCGTTTTT

D: TRBD2
size: few
J: TRBJ2-2
V: TRBV20-1
CDR3: CSARAFPSGGSSWELFF
DNA: TGCAGTGCTAGGGCCTTTCCTAGCGGGGGGTCGTCTTGGGAGCTGTTTTTT

D: .
size: .
J: TRBJ2-3
V: TRBV27
CDR3: CASSLLQGGFHRDTQYF
DNA: TGTGCCAGCAGTTTGTTGCAGGGGGGGTTTCACAGGGATACGCAGTATTTT

D: TRBD2
size: .
J: TRBJ2-5
V: TRBV27
CDR3: CASSRRGAQYF
DNA: TGTGCCAGCAGCCGCCGGGGGGCCCAGTACTTC

D: TRBD1
size: many
J: TRBJ2-2
V: TRBV24-1
CDR3: CATSDPGQDAGELFF
DNA: TGTGCCACCAGTGACCCCGGACAGGACGCCGGGGAGCTGTTTTTT